The 23 T cell receptor beta chains reported below all come from one sample, sequenced in a study of cytomegalovirus exposure and HLA in healthy donors. A multiplex PCR was run with 60 Vbeta primers and 13 Jbeta primers. Sequencing was performed with immunoSEQ multiplex PCR; in TCRdb, only in-frame clones are kept and a portion is missing. The table records over 150,000 clones, roughly nine tenths of them present only once. The sample taken for sequencing was PBMCs. Receptors originate from a woman in her twenties or thirties in good health and CMV-seronegative.

The chain couples TRBV27 to TRBJ2-7, with 7 bases fitting TRBD1. CDR1 MNHEY and CDR2 SMNVEV come from the germline V gene (reference sequence). J was trimmed by 0 bases and V by 7 bases; bases with no gene match: 9. The CDR3 covers 15 residues. CDR3 loop: CASIPLTGLSYEQYF. CDR3 coding DNA: TGTGCCAGCATCCCACTGACAGGGCTCTCCTACGAGCAGTACTTC.

In regard to this clone: At one end, the junction sequence differs from germline, possibly due to a read error. The chain employs TRBV5-1 and TRBJ2-5, with 12 bases matching TRBD2. The J call is doubtful: the DNA matches TRBJ2-7 better. The CDR3 is 15 amino acids. Germline CDR1 SGHRS, CDR2 YFSETQ. The DNA for the CDR3 is TGCGCCATCAGCCAACTAGCGGGAGGAGTCTACGAGCAGTACTTC. It yields the protein CAISQLAGGVYEQYF.

The chain has TRBV5-6 and TRBJ1-1, with 7 bases matching TRBD1. The junction had 2 bases not matched to a gene; V was cut back by 0 bases and J by 0 bases. Germline values: CDR1 SGHDT, CDR2 YYEEEE. The CDR3 extends over 15 amino acids. The CDR3 region has the DNA TGTGCCAGCAGCTTGGCGACAGGGATGAACACTGAAGCTTTCTTT. This codes for CASSLATGMNTEAFF.

This clone was seen just once. This chain connects TRBV7-6 to TRBJ1-5, with D tentatively TRBD1 (5 bases). The CDR3 runs 15 residues. CDR1 is SGHVS and CDR2 is FNYEAQ in the germline V gene. The ends were cut back, 5 bases at V and 4 bases at J, with 15 bases in the middle. Here the CDR3 DNA reads TGTGCCAGCAGCCCAATTCAGGGAGGGAATCAGCCCCAGCATTTT. It is translated as CASSPIQGGNQPQHF.

This rearrangement joins TRBV6-5 to TRBJ2-6; the match to TRBD1 covers 7 bases. Per germline, CDR1 MNHEY and CDR2 SVGAGI. The V segment lost 4 bases and the J segment 5 bases; nucleotides outside the gene matches: 5. The CDR3 has 15 residues. CDR3 in amino acids: CASSLRQGWANVLTF. CDR3 sequence (DNA): TGTGCCAGCAGTTTACGACAGGGATGGGCCAACGTCCTGACTTTC.

The chain recombines TRBV5-1 with TRBJ2-3, with TRBD2 matching over 13 bases. This CDR3 is 16 amino acids long. V shed 4 bases, J shed 5 bases, and the junction held 7 bases outside the gene matches. Germline CDR1 reads SGHRS; CDR2 reads YFSETQ. CDR3 protein: CASSALAGGPGDTQYF. CDR3 DNA sequence: TGCGCCAGCAGCGCACTAGCGGGGGGGCCCGGAGATACGCAGTATTTT.

V usage is TRBV27 and J usage is TRBJ2-7; 12 positions match TRBD1. V lost 5 bases, J lost 4 bases, and 3 bases stayed unmatched. Germline V gene sequence: CDR1 MNHEY, CDR2 SMNVEV (reference sequence). The CDR3 is 14 residues long. CDR3 coding DNA: TGTGCCAGCAGTCCGGGACAGGGGGCTTACGAGCAGTACTTC. As protein: CASSPGQGAYEQYF.

The chain has TRBV5-4 and TRBJ2-3; D perhaps matches TRBD2 (6 bases). This CDR3 spans 13 amino acids. Germline V lookup: CDR1 SGHNT, CDR2 YYREEE (reference sequence). V was clipped by 6 bases and J by 6 bases, with 14 bases between them. The CDR3 spells CASKTSPQDTQYF. CDR3 coding DNA: TGTGCCAGCAAAACTAGCCCCCAGGATACGCAGTATTTT.

This clone showed up just once. V gene TRBV6-5 combines with J gene TRBJ2-3, with D perhaps TRBD2 (5 bases). Germline V gives CDR1 MNHEY, CDR2 SVGAGI. The V end lost 6 bases, the J end lost 6 bases, and 19 bases lay between the germline ends. The CDR3 totals 15 residues. The CDR3: CASRALASAMDTQYF. DNA of the CDR3: TGTGCCAGCAGGGCTCTAGCCAGCGCGATGGATACGCAGTATTTT.

J is TRBJ1-5 and V is TRBV12-5; D uncertain. This CDR3 is 15 amino acids long. CDR1 is LGHNT, CDR2 FRNRAP, per germline. V lost 1 base and J 1 base, leaving 8 bases between the germline ends. The CDR3: CASGLEPGSNQPQHF. The CDR3 DNA follows: TGTGCTAGTGGTTTGGAGCCGGGGAGCAATCAGCCCCAGCATTTT.

The J gene is TRBJ1-2, the V gene TRBV5-1, with D possibly being TRBD1 (5 bases). The CDR3 has 15 residues. V was pared by 0 bases and J by 1 base, with 10 bases between. Germline assignment: CDR1 SGHRS and CDR2 YFSETQ. In nucleotides, the CDR3 is TGCGCCAGCAGCTTGGCCGGGGGATATAACTATGGCTACACCTTC. Encoded protein: CASSLAGGYNYGYTF.

The genes are TRBV7-9 and TRBJ2-3; TRBD2 matches at 7 bases. CDR1 and CDR2 (germline): SEHNR, FQNEAQ (reference sequence). The CDR3 sequence is 14 residues long. V lost 4 bases and J lost 4; bases outside the gene matches: 5. Here the CDR3 DNA reads TGTGCCAGCAGCTCAGGACTAGGTCCAGATACGCAGTATTTT. It specifies CASSSGLGPDTQYF. Full variable domain (missing parts from reference TRBV7-9 and TRBJ2-3): DTGVSQNPRHKITKRGQNVTFRCDPISEHNRLYWYRQTLGQGPEFLTYFQNEAQLEKSRLLSDRFSAERPKGSFSTLEIQRTEQGDSAMYLCASSSGLGPDTQYFGPGTRLTVL.

This chain connects TRBV21-1 to TRBJ1-2; the D call in the table, TRBD1, was not verified against the DNA. TRBV21-1 is noted as a pseudogene. CDR3 length equals 15 residues. The CDR3 here is CASSLTGQQTYGYTF. The DNA for the CDR3 is TGTGCCAGCAGCCTTACGGGACAACAGACCTATGGCTACACCTTC.

The chain has TRBV10-3 and TRBJ2-7, with a possible D match to TRBD1 (5 bases). Germline CDR1 reads ENHRY; CDR2 reads SYGVKD. CDR3 length: 16 residues. The germline V and J ends were trimmed by 0 bases and 0 bases, with 12 bases remaining between them. CDR3 loop: CAISESWTISSYEQYF. CDR3 DNA sequence: TGTGCCATCAGTGAGTCCTGGACAATATCCTCCTACGAGCAGTACTTC.

The gene calls are TRBV19 and TRBJ2-7, with D possibly matching TRBD2 (6 bases). This CDR3 has 13 residues. Trimming took off 1 base at V and 2 bases at J, with 6 bases between the two ends. The germline V gene has CDR1 LNHDA and CDR2 SQIVND (reference sequence). The CDR3 sequence is CASSIAGAYEQYF. DNA of the CDR3: TGTGCCAGTAGTATAGCGGGGGCCTACGAGCAGTACTTC. Full variable domain (outside the CDR3, taken from reference TRBV19 and TRBJ2-7): DGGITQSPKYLFRKEGQNVTLSCEQNLNHDAMYWYRQDPGQGLRLIYYSQIVNDFQKGDIAEGYSVSREKKESFPLTVTSAQKNPTAFYLCASSIAGAYEQYFGPGTRLTVT.

This rearrangement joins TRBV27 to TRBJ1-5; tentatively, D is TRBD1 (5 bases). V was pared by 3 bases and J by 3 bases, with 15 bases between. Germline V gives CDR1 MNHEY, CDR2 SMNVEV (reference sequence). The CDR3 covers 16 residues. The DNA of the CDR3 is TGTGCCAGCAGTTTTATAGCGAGCGGGACCAATCAGCCCCAGCATTTT. This gives the protein CASSFIASGTNQPQHF.

The rearrangement joins TRBV6-5 to TRBJ2-1; 9 bases line up with TRBD1. The CDR3 has 14 amino acids. In germline, CDR1 is MNHEY, CDR2 SVGAGI. The junction had 4 bases not matched to a gene; V was cut back by 4 bases and J by 6 bases. DNA of the CDR3: TGTGCCAGCAGTTCGCCGACAGGGGGCAATGAGCAGTTCTTC. This codes for CASSSPTGGNEQFF.

The chain combines TRBV7-9 with TRBJ2-2; 9 positions match TRBD1. Germline V CDR1 and CDR2: SEHNR, FQNEAQ (reference sequence). The CDR3 contains 15 residues. The trim removed 6 bases at V and 4 bases at J, leaving 6 bases unmatched. This CDR3 reads CASSRGQGSTGELFF. The DNA of the CDR3 is TGTGCCAGCAGTCGGGGACAGGGCAGCACCGGGGAGCTGTTTTTT.

The gene calls are TRBV5-5 and TRBJ2-5; D perhaps matches TRBD1 (5 bases). CDR3 size: 14 residues. Germline V gene lookup returns CDR1 SGHKS and CDR2 YYEKEE (reference sequence). V lost 2 bases and J lost 0, with 8 bases in between. This CDR3 reads CASSFSTDQETQYF. The CDR3 DNA reads as TGTGCCAGCAGCTTTTCGACAGACCAAGAGACCCAGTACTTC.

This clone was observed a single time. This rearrangement joins TRBV7-9 to TRBJ2-7; TRBD1 aligns across 9 bases. Looked up from germline, CDR1 is SEHNR and CDR2 is FQNEAQ (reference sequence). V was clipped by 2 bases and J by 4 bases; unmatched bases: 6. The CDR3 extends over 15 amino acids. The CDR3 loop is CASSLLGTGRYEQYF. CDR3 nucleotide sequence: TGTGCCAGCAGCTTATTGGGGACAGGGAGGTACGAGCAGTACTTC.

The chain recombines TRBV19 with TRBJ1-3; D gene unclear. V was trimmed by 6 bases and J by 0 bases, leaving 15 bases between them. This CDR3 has 16 amino acids. Germline V gene sequence: CDR1 LNHDA, CDR2 SQIVND (reference sequence). The CDR3 DNA sequence: TGTGCCAGTAGCCCGGGTCTAACAAGCTCTGGAAACACCATATATTTT. This translates into CASSPGLTSSGNTIYF.

This chain uses TRBV29-1 with TRBJ1-2; 11 nucleotides line up with TRBD1. Germline values: CDR1 SQVTM, CDR2 ANQGSEA. V lost 4 bases and J lost 5; bases outside the gene matches: 9. The CDR3 runs to 15 residues. The CDR3 bases are TGCAGCGTTGGGCCAGGACAGGGGGCAGGGTATGGCTACACCTTC. Translating it yields CSVGPGQGAGYGYTF.

The chain recombines TRBV18 with TRBJ2-6; no clear D. This CDR3 is 17 amino acids long. Germline lookup yields CDR1 KGHSH and CDR2 LQKENI. The germline V and J ends were trimmed by 1 base and 4 bases, with 14 bases remaining between them. Written as DNA, the CDR3 is TGTGCCAGCTCACCACGGCGTGGGCCCCCGGGGGCCAACGTCCTGACTTTC. This translates into CASSPRRGPPGANVLTF.